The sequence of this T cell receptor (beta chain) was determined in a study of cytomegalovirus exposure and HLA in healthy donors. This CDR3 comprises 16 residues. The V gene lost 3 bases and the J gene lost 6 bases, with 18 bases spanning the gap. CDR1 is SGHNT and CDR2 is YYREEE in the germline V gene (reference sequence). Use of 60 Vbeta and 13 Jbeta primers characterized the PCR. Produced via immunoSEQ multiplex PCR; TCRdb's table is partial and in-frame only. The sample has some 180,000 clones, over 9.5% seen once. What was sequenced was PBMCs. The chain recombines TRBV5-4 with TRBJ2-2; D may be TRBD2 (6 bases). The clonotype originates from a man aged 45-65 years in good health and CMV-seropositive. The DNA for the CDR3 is TGTGCCAGCAGCTCGGGTCGCGGGGAAGCCGCCGGGGAGCTGTTTTTT. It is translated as CASSSGRGEAAGELFF.